This T cell receptor (beta chain) was documented in a study of blood T cell repertoires in COVID-19. Across the study: COVID-19 samples collected from the United States, Italy and Spain covered acute and convalescent phases.

Looked up from germline, CDR1 is GTSNPN and CDR2 is SVGIG (reference sequence). This CDR3 spans 15 amino acids. V shed 0 bases and J shed 4 bases, with 12 bases lying between them. In the authors' workflow: Counts of nucleated cells, estimated from reference gene primer amplification, were obtained. The data were produced by immunoSEQ multiplex PCR, yet TCRdb's version contains in-frame clones alone and is incomplete. Clone size and the V and J calls come from that table; the DNA yielded D and trimming. Among 75,000 to 100,000 clones listed, roughly 80% were seen once. The receptor was derived from a human donor in a cohort sampled during active COVID-19. The specimen was peripheral blood. The gene calls are TRBV30 and TRBJ1-4, with a tentative D call TRBD1 (6 bases). The CDR3 region is CAWSVKGVGNEKLFF. The CDR3 DNA reads TGTGCCTGGAGTGTGAAGGGGGTGGGTAATGAAAAACTGTTTTTT.